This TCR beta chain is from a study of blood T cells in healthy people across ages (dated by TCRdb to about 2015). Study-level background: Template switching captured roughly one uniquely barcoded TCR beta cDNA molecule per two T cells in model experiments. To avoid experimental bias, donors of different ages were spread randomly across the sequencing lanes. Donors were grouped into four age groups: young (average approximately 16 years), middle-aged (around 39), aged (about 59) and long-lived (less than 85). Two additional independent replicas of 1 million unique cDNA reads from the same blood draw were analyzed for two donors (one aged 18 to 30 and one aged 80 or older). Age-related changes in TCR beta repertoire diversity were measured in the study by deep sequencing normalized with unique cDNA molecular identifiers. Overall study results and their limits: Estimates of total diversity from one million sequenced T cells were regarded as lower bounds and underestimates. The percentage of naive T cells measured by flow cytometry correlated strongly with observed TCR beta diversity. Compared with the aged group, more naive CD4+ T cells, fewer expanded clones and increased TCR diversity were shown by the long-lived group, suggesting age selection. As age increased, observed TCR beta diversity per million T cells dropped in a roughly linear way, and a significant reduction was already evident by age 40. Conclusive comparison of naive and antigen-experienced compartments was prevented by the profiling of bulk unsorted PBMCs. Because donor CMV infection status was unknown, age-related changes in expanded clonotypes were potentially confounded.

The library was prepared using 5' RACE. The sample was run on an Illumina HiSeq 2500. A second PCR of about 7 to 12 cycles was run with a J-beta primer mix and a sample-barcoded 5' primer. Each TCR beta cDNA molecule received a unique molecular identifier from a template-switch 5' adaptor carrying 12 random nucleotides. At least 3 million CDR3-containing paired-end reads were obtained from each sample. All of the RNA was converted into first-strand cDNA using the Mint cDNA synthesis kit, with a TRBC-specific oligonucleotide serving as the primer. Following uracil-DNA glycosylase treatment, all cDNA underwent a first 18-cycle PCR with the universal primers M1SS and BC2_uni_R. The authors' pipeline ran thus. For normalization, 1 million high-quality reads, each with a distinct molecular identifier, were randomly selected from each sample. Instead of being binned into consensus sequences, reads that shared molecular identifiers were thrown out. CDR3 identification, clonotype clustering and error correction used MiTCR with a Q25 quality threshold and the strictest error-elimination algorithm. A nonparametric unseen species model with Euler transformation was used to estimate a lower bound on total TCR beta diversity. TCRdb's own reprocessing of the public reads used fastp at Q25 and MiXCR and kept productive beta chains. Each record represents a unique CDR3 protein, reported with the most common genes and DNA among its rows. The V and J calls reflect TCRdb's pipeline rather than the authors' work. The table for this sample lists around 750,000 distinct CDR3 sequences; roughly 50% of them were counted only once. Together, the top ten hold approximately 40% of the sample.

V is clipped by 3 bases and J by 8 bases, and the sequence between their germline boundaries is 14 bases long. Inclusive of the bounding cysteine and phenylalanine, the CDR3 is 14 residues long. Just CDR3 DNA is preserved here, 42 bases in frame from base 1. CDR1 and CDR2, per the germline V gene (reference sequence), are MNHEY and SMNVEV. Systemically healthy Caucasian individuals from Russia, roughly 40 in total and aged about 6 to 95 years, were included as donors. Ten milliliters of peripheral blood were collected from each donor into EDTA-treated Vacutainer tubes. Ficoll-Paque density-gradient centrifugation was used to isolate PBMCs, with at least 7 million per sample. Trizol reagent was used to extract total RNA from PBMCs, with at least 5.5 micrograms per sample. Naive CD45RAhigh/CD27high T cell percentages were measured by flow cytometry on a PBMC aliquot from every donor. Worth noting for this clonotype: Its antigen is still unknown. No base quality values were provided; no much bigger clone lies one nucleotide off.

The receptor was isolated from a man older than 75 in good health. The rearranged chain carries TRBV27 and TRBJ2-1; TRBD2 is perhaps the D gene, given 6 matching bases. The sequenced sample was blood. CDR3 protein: CASSFRGGGYEQFF. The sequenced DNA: TGTGCCAGCAGTTTTCGGGGAGGAGGGTATGAGCAGTTCTTC.